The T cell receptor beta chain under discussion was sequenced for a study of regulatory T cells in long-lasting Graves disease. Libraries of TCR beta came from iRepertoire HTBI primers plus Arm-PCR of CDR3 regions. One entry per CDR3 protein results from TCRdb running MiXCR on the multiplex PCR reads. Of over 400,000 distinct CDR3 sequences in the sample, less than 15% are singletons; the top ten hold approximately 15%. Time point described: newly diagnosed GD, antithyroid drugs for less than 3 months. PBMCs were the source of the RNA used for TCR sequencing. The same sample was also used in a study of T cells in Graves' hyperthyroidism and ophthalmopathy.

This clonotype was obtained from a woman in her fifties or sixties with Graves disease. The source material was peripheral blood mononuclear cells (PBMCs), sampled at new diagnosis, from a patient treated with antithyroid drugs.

CDR3 coding DNA: TGTGCCAGCAGTGATTACAGGGGGCCCTACAATGAGCAGTTCTTC. This gives the protein CASSDYRGPYNEQFF. The chain carries TRBV6-1 and TRBJ2-1; TRBD1 matches at 9 bases. CDR3 length equals 15 residues. The germline CDR1 and CDR2 sequences are MNHNS and SASEGT. V lost 3 bases to trimming and J lost 2 bases; unmatched junction nucleotides: 2.